Below are 9 T cell receptor beta chains sequenced from a single sample in a study of blood T cell repertoires in COVID-19. The data were produced by immunoSEQ multiplex PCR, yet TCRdb's version contains in-frame clones alone and is incomplete. The sample lists under 200,000 clones, about 84% occurring once. Input material: peripheral blood. The receptors derive from a woman aged 30 to 39 with acute or convalescent COVID-19.

The genes are TRBV11-2 and TRBJ2-5; the match to TRBD2 covers 8 bases. The V segment lost 5 bases and the J segment 2 bases; nucleotides outside the gene matches: 7. Looked up from germline, CDR1 is SGHAT and CDR2 is FQNNGV. The CDR3 extends over 15 amino acids. Here the CDR3 reads CASSPTGGGQETQYF. The CDR3 nucleotides are TGTGCCAGCAGCCCCACCGGGGGGGGTCAAGAGACCCAGTACTTC.

The chain combines TRBV6-5 with TRBJ1-2; D unclear. V was cut by 7 bases and J by 3 bases, with 9 bases left in between. The CDR3 length is 12 residues. Looked up from germline, CDR1 is MNHEY and CDR2 is SVGAGI. The CDR3 sequence: CASILRDYGYTF. CDR3 coding DNA: TGTGCCAGCATATTGAGGGACTATGGCTACACCTTC.

Here the CDR3 reads CASRLGGPDTQYF. The CDR3, as DNA: TGTGCCAGCAGATTAGGGGGCCCAGATACGCAGTATTTT. This chain connects TRBV5-4 to TRBJ2-3, with 7 bases matching TRBD1. The germline CDR1 and CDR2 sequences are SGHNT and YYREEE (reference sequence). The CDR3 contains 13 residues. Trimming at V came to 5 bases and at J to 4 bases, leaving 4 bases not matched to a gene.

The rearrangement links TRBV3-1 (or the pseudogene TRBV3-2) to TRBJ2-7, with TRBD1 identical over 8 bases. CDR1 is LGHDT and CDR2 is YNNKEL in the germline V gene (reference sequence). V lost 0 bases to trimming and J lost 0 bases; unmatched junction nucleotides: 7. The CDR3 contains 17 residues. This CDR3 is CASSQDRAGGLSYEQYF. CDR3 coding DNA: TGTGCCAGCAGCCAAGACCGGGCAGGGGGCCTCTCCTACGAGCAGTACTTC.

This clone appeared a single time. The chain's CDR3 is CASSLVTGGRGTAFF. In DNA form, the CDR3 reads TGTGCCAGCAGCTTAGTAACGGGGGGCCGAGGTACGGCTTTCTTT. The J gene is TRBJ1-1, the V gene TRBV7-9; D perhaps matches TRBD1 (6 bases). V lost 1 base, J lost 11 bases, and 20 bases lay in between. The CDR3 runs to 15 residues. Per germline, CDR1 SEHNR and CDR2 FQNEAQ (reference sequence).

The chain recombines TRBV14 with TRBJ2-5; 10 nucleotides line up with TRBD2. Germline V gene lookup returns CDR1 SGHDN and CDR2 FVKESK. This CDR3 comprises 16 residues. With 4 bases clipped from V and 5 bases from J, the junction kept 10 bases outside the gene matches. The CDR3: CASSPGLALWVETQYF. Written as DNA, the CDR3 is TGTGCCAGCAGCCCGGGACTAGCGCTATGGGTGGAGACCCAGTACTTC. Full variable domain (rest looked up from reference TRBV14 and TRBJ2-5): EAGVTQFPSHSVIEKGQTVTLRCDPISGHDNLYWYRRVMGKEIKFLLHFVKESKQDESGMPNNRFLAERTGGTYSTLKVQPAELEDSGVYFCASSPGLALWVETQYFGPGTRLLVL.

The gene calls are TRBV27 and TRBJ1-5, with 7 bases aligning to TRBD1. This CDR3 contains 14 residues. J was trimmed by 6 bases and V by 4 bases; bases with no gene match: 6. The V gene's germline CDR1 is MNHEY and CDR2 SMNVEV (reference sequence). DNA of the CDR3: TGTGCCAGCAGTTCTCGACAGGGAAGTCAGCCCCAGCATTTT. Protein product: CASSSRQGSQPQHF.

This clone came up a few times. The chain has TRBV4-1 and TRBJ1-5; 9 positions agree with TRBD1. The CDR3 has 16 residues. Germline CDR1 and CDR2: MGHRA and YSYEKL. J lost 4 bases, V lost 2 bases, and 6 bases had no gene match. The CDR3 coding sequence is TGCGCCAGCAGCCAACCGTACAGGGGGCGGAATCAGCCCCAGCATTTT. Protein product: CASSQPYRGRNQPQHF.

The chain uses TRBV7-8 and TRBJ2-1; tentatively, D is TRBD1 (5 bases). This CDR3 has 14 residues. V was trimmed by 1 base and J by 4 bases, leaving 8 bases between them. Germline-derived CDR1 and CDR2 are SGHVS and FQNEAQ. The CDR3 loop reads CASSLGQQYNEQFF. DNA of the CDR3: TGTGCCAGCAGCTTAGGACAGCAGTACAATGAGCAGTTCTTC.